The entry that follows covers one TCR beta chain sequence. The antigen is unknown. The sample originates from a study of cytomegalovirus exposure and HLA in healthy donors. Looking at the study overall: HLA-typed donors were the source of 83 million or so unique TCRs held in an early data release.

Study-wide points: TCR beta sequences reportedly predicted most subjects' HLA-A and HLA-B alleles accurately. TCR beta V- and J-gene trimming, according to a later analysis, was linked to a missense DCLRE1C variant. Excluded were some V segments that proved indistinguishable, including TRBV6-2 and TRBV6-3.

Vbeta (60) and Jbeta (13) primers were used in the PCR. The table came from immunoSEQ multiplex PCR; TCRdb's copy has only in-frame clones and leaves some out. The sample lists around 220,000 clones, about 79% seen once, with roughly 1.9% in the top ten. This CDR3 spans 17 amino acids. CDR1 and CDR2 (germline): SGHNT, YYREEE (reference sequence). Trimming took 4 bases from V and 0 from J; bases not matched to a gene: 11. The sequenced material came from PBMCs. This sequence originates from a man younger than 35 in good health and CMV-seronegative. The V and J genes are TRBV5-4 and TRBJ2-3; 7 bases are shared with TRBD2. This chain's CDR3 is CASSGPKAGPSTDTQYF. Here the CDR3 DNA reads TGTGCCAGCAGCGGGCCGAAAGCGGGACCTAGCACAGATACGCAGTATTTT.